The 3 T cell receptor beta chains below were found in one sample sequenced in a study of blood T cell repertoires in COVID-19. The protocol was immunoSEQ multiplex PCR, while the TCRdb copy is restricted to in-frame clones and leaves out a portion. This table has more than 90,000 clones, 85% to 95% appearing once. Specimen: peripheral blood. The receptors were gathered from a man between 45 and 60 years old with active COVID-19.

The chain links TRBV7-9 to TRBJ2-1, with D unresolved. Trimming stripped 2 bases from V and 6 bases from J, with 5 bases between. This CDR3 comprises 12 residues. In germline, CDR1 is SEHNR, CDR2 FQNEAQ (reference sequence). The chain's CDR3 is CASSLPSNEQFF. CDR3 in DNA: TGTGCCAGCAGCTTACCTAGCAATGAGCAGTTCTTC.

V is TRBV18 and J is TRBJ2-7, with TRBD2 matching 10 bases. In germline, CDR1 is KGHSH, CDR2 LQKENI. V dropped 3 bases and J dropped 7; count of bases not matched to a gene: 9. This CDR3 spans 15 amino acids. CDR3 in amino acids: CASSPSLAGAEEQYF. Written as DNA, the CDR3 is TGTGCCAGCTCACCTTCTCTAGCGGGAGCTGAAGAGCAGTACTTC.

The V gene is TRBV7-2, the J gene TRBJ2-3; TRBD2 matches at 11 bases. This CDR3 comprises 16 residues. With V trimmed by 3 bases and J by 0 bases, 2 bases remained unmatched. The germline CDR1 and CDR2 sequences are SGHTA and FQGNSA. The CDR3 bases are TGTGCCAGCAGCTTGACTAGCGGGACTAGCACAGATACGCAGTATTTT. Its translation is CASSLTSGTSTDTQYF.